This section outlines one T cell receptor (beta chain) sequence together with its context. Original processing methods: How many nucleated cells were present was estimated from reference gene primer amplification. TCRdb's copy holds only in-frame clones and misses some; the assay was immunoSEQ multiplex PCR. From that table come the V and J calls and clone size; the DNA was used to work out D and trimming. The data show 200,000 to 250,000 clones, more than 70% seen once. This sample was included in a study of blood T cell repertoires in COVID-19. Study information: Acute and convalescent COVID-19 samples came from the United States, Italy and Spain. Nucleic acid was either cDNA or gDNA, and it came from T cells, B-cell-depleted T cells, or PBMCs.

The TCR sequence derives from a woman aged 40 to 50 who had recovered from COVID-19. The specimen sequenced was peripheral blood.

CDR3 sequence: CASSLTGGTNTEAFF. The DNA of the CDR3 is TGCGCCAGCAGCTTGACAGGGGGCACTAACACTGAAGCTTTCTTT. The chain couples TRBV5-1 to TRBJ1-1, with TRBD1 identical over 9 bases. From germline, CDR1 is SGHRS and CDR2 YFSETQ. V shed 1 base, J shed 2 bases, and the junction held 3 bases outside the gene matches. The CDR3 runs 15 residues.